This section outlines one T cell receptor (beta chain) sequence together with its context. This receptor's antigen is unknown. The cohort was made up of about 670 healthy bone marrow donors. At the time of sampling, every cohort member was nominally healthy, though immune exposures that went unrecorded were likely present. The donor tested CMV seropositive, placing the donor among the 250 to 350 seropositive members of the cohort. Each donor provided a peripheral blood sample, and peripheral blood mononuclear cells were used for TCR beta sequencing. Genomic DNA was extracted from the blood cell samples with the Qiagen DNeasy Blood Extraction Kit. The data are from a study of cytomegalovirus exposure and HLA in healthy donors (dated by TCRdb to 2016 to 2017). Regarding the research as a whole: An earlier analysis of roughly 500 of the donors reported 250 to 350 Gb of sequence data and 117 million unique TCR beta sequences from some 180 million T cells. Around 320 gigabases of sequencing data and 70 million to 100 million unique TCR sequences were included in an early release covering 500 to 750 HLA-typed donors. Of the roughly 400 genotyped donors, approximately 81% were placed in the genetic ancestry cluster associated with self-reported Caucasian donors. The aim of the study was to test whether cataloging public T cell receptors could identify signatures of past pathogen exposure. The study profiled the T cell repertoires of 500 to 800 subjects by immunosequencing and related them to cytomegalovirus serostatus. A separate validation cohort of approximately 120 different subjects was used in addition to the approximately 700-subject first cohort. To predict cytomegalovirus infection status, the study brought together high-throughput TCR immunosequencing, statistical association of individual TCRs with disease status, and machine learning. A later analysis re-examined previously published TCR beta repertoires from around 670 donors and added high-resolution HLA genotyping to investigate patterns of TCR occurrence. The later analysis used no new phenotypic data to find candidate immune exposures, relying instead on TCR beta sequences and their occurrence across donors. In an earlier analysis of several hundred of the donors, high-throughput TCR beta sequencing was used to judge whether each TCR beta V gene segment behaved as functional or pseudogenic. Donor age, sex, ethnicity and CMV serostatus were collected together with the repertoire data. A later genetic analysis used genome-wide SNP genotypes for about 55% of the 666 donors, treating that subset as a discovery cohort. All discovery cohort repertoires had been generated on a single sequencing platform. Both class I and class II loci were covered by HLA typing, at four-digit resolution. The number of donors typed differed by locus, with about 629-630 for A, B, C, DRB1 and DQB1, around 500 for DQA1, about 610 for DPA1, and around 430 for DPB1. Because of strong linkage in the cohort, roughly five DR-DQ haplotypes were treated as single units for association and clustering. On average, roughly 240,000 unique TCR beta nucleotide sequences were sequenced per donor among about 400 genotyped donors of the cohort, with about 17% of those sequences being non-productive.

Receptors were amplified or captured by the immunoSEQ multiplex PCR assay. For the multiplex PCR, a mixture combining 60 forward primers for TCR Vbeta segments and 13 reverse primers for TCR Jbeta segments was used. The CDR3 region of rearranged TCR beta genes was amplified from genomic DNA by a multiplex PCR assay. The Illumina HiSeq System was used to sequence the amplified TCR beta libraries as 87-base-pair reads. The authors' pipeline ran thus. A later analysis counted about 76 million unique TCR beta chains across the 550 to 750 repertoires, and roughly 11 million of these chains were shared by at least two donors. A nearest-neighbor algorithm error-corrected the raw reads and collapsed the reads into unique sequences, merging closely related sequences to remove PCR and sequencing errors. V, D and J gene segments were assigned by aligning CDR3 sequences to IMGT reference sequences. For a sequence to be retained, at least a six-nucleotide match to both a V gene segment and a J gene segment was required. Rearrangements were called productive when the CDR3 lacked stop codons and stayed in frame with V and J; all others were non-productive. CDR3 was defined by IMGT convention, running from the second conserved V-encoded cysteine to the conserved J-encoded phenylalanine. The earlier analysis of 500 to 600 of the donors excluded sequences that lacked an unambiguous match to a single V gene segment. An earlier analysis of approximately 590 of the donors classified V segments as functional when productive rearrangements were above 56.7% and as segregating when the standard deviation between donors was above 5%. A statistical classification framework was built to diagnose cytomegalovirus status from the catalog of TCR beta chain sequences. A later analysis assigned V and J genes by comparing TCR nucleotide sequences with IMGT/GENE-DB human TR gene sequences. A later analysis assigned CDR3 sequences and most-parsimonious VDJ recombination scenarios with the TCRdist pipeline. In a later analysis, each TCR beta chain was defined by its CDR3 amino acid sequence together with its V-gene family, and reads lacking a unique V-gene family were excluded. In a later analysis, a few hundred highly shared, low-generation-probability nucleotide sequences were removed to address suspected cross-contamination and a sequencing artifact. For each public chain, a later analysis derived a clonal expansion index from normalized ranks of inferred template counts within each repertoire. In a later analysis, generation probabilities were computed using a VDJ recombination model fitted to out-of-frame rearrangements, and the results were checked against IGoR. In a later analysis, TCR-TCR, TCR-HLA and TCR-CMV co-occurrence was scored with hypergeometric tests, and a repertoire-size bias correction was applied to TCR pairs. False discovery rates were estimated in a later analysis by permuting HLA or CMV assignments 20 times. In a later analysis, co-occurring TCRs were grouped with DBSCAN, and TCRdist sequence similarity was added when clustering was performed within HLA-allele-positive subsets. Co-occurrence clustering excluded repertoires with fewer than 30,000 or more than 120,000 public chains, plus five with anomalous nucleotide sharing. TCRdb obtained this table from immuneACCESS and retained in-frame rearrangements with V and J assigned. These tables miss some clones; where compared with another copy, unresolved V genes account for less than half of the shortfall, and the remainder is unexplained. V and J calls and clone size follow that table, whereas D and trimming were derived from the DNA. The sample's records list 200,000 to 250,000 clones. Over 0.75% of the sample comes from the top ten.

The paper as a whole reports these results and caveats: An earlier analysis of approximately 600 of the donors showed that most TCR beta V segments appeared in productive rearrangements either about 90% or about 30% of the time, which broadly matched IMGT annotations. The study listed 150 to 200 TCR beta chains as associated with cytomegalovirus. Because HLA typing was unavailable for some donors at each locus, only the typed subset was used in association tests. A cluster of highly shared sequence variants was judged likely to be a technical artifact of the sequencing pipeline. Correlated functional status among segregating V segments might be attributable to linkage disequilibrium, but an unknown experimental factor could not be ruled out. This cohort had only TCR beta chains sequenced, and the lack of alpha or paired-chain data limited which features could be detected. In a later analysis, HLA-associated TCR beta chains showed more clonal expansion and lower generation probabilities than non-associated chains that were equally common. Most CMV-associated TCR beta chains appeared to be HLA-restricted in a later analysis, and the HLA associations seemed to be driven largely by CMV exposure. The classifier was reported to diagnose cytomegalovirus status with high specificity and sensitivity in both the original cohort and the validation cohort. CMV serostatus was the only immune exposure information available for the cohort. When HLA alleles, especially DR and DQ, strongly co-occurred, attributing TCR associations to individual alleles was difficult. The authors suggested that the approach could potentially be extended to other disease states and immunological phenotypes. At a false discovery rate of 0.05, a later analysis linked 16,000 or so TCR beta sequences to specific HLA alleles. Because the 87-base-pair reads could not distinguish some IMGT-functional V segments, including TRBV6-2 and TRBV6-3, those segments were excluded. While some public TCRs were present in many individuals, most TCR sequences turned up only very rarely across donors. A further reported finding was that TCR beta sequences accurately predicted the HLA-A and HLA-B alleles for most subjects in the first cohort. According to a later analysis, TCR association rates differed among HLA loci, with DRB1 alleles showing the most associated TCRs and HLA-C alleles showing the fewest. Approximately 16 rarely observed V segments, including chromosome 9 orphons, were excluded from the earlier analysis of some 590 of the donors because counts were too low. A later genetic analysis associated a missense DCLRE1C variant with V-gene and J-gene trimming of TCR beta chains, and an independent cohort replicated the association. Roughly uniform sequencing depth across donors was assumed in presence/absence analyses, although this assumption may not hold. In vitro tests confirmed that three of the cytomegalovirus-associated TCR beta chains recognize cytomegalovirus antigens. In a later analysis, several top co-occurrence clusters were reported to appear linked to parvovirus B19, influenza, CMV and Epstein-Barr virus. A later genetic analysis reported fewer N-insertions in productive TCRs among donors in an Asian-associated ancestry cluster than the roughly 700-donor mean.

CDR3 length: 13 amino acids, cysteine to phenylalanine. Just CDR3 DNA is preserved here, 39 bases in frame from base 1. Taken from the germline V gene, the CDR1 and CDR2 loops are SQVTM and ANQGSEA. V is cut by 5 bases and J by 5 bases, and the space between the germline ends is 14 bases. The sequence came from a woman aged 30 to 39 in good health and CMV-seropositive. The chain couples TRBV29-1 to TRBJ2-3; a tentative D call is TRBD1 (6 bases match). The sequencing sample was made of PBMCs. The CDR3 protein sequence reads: CSVTQGLRDTQYF. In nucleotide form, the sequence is TGCAGCGTTACACAGGGCCTCCGAGATACGCAGTATTTT.